Sequencing of this TCR beta chain was carried out in a study of blood T cell repertoires in COVID-19. Study in general: Acute-phase and convalescent COVID-19 samples originated in the United States, Italy and Spain. Sources were T cells, B-cell-depleted T cells, or PBMCs; the material itself was cDNA or gDNA.

In the source study's methods: Nucleated cell number was recorded as an estimate derived from reference gene primer amplification. This table comes from immunoSEQ multiplex PCR, and its TCRdb copy is limited to in-frame clones, with some not included. V and J calls and clone size are those listed in that table; D and trimming were worked out from the DNA. The table has about 180,000 clones, about 89% seen once; the top ten hold about 1.9%. Sequenced material: peripheral blood. This TCR came from a man between 18 and 29 years old who had recovered from COVID-19.

Here the CDR3 DNA reads TGTGCCAGCAGCTTTAGCGGGAGGGCTAGCACAGATACGCAGTATTTT. Residues: CASSFSGRASTDTQYF. The chain couples TRBV7-2 to TRBJ2-3; TRBD2 matches at 11 bases. V shed 3 bases and J 0 bases; nucleotides not matched to a gene: 2. Germline-derived CDR1 and CDR2 are SGHTA and FQGNSA. The CDR3 extends over 16 amino acids.